These T cell receptor beta chains were read from a single sample in a study of CD8+ T cells in alopecia areata. The table came from immunoSEQ multiplex PCR; TCRdb's copy has only in-frame clones and leaves some out. The table lists fewer than 200,000 clones, 59% of them singletons. The specimen was CD4+ T cells sorted from blood, collected at week 0. These receptors were taken from a human donor with alopecia areata. Both conserved end residues are part of each CDR3. A D gene is named only where the DNA matches it firmly. Some rows mark clone size as missing; the rest say once, few, many or name a class of expanded clone.

abundance	v_gene	j_gene	len	d_gene	CDR3aa	CDR3nt
few	TRBV30	TRBJ2-2	17	TRBD1	CAWIPGTGLANTGELFF	TGTGCCTGGATCCCCGGGACAGGGCTGGCGAACACCGGGGAGCTGTTTTTT
-	TRBV5-1	TRBJ2-5	16	TRBD2	CASSLAFGGGGGTQYF	TGCGCCAGCAGCTTGGCCTTTGGCGGGGGTGGAGGGACCCAGTACTTC
-	TRBV11-3	TRBJ2-2	15	-	CASSLYRASTGELFF	TGTGCCAGCAGCTTATACAGGGCGTCGACCGGGGAGCTGTTTTTT
-	TRBV29-1	TRBJ2-7	15	TRBD1	CSVERDRESSYEQYF	TGCAGCGTTGAACGGGACAGGGAGAGCTCCTACGAGCAGTACTTC
-	TRBV19	TRBJ2-5	14	-	CASRTSRLEGTQYF	TGTGCCAGTAGGACTTCGAGGCTCGAAGGGACCCAGTACTTC
-	TRBV7-2	TRBJ2-1	16	TRBD1	CASSPTGTGFYNEQFF	TGTGCCAGCAGCCCTACTGGGACAGGGTTTTACAATGAGCAGTTCTTC
-	TRBV19	TRBJ1-5	17	-	CASSPSIWGGPLQPQHF	TGTGCCAGTAGCCCATCCATTTGGGGGGGACCCTTGCAGCCCCAGCATTTT
-	TRBV30	TRBJ1-6	13	-	CAWSLQGASPLHF	TGTGCCTGGAGCCTACAGGGTGCATCACCCCTCCACTTT
-	TRBV5-4	TRBJ1-1	13	-	CASTPGGSTEAFF	TGTGCCAGCACCCCGGGGGGGAGCACTGAAGCTTTCTTT
few	TRBV25-1	TRBJ2-2	12	-	CASSGGVGELFF	TGTGCCAGCAGTGGGGGGGTCGGGGAGCTGTTTTTT
-	TRBV29-1	TRBJ2-3	15	-	CSVTPLRGATDTQYF	TGCAGCGTTACGCCCCTGAGGGGGGCAACAGATACGCAGTATTTT
-	TRBV29-1	TRBJ2-3	14	TRBD1	CSARQGITTDTQYF	TGCAGCGCAAGACAGGGCATCACCACAGATACGCAGTATTTT
-	TRBV5-1	TRBJ1-1	14	-	CASSLALKNTEAFF	TGCGCCAGCAGCTTGGCACTGAAGAACACTGAAGCTTTCTTT
-	TRBV2	TRBJ2-5	15	-	CASRLGTSRQETQYF	TGTGCCAGCAGACTAGGGACAAGCCGGCAAGAGACCCAGTACTTC
-	TRBV19	TRBJ1-1	13	-	CASTKQGNTEAFF	TGTGCCAGTACCAAACAGGGGAACACTGAAGCTTTCTTT
-	TRBV4-1	TRBJ2-5	15	TRBD1	CASSQVTGRQETQYF	TGCGCCAGCAGCCAGGTGACAGGGCGACAAGAGACCCAGTACTTC
-	TRBV7-2	TRBJ1-5	15	-	CASSLVLGAGQPQHF	TGTGCCAGCAGCTTAGTGCTCGGGGCGGGGCAGCCCCAGCATTTT
-	TRBV29-1	TRBJ1-2	12	TRBD1	CSVWGQGNGYTF	TGCAGCGTTTGGGGACAGGGGAATGGCTACACCTTC
-	TRBV29-1	TRBJ2-6	14	-	CSVGGVAGANVLTF	TGCAGCGTTGGCGGGGTGGCTGGGGCCAACGTCCTGACTTTC
few	TRBV6-1	TRBJ1-2	15	-	CASREKAVRGSGYTF	TGTGCCAGCAGGGAGAAGGCGGTCCGGGGGTCTGGCTACACCTTC
many	TRBV29-1	TRBJ2-5	9	-	CSAGETQYF	TGCAGCGCTGGGGAGACCCAGTACTTC
-	TRBV5-1	TRBJ2-5	13	-	CASSLVHEETQYF	TGCGCCAGCAGCTTGGTACACGAGGAGACCCAGTACTTC
once	TRBV30	TRBJ2-3	12	-	CAWRKGFDTQYF	TGTGCCTGGAGGAAGGGATTTGATACGCAGTATTTT
few	TRBV29-1	TRBJ1-1	14	-	CSVSFRLENTEAFF	TGCAGCGTTTCCTTTAGGTTGGAGAACACTGAAGCTTTCTTT
-	TRBV19	TRBJ1-5	13	-	CASSIDAIQPQHF	TGTGCCAGTAGTATAGATGCGATTCAGCCCCAGCATTTT
-	TRBV27	TRBJ1-1	14	-	CASRATGVNTEAFF	TGTGCCAGCAGGGCTACCGGGGTGAACACTGAAGCTTTCTTT
few	TRBV5-1	TRBJ2-7	13	-	CASSLQGIDEQYF	TGCGCCAGCTCTCTGCAGGGGATTGACGAGCAGTACTTC
-	TRBV30	TRBJ1-4	19	-	CAWSVANGRTLGDRGELFF	TGTGCCTGGAGTGTCGCGAACGGAAGGACGCTCGGGGACCGGGGGGAACTGTTTTTT
-	TRBV29-1	TRBJ1-2	14	TRBD1	CSARDRGRLNGYTF	TGCAGCGCCCGGGACAGGGGGCGCCTTAATGGCTACACCTTC
-	TRBV4-1	TRBJ2-7	14	TRBD1	CASTGTGQPYEQYF	TGCGCCTCCACAGGGACAGGTCAACCCTACGAGCAGTACTTC
-	TRBV27	TRBJ2-1	15	-	CASSSEVFGGNEQFF	TGTGCCAGCAGTTCGGAGGTTTTTGGAGGCAATGAGCAGTTCTTC
few	TRBV5-1	TRBJ2-5	11	-	CASPEGETQYF	TGCGCCAGCCCAGAAGGAGAGACCCAGTACTTC
-	TRBV29-1	TRBJ2-6	15	-	CSVYSRGSGANVLTF	TGCAGCGTATACTCGAGGGGAAGTGGGGCCAACGTCCTGACTTTC
few	TRBV6-5	TRBJ1-2	14	TRBD1	CASSNSWTGYGYTF	TGTGCCAGCAGCAATTCTTGGACAGGATATGGCTACACCTTC
-	TRBV30	TRBJ1-2	14	-	CALSGGIRGYGYTF	TGTGCCCTAAGCGGGGGGATTCGAGGCTATGGCTACACCTTC
many	TRBV7-3	TRBJ2-1	14	-	CASSLTLQNNEQFF	TGTGCCAGCAGCTTAACGTTACAAAACAATGAGCAGTTCTTC
-	TRBV29-1	TRBJ1-1	13	TRBD1	CSAKTGGNTEAFF	TGCAGCGCCAAGACAGGGGGAAACACTGAAGCTTTCTTT
few	TRBV4-1	TRBJ2-5	14	-	CASSQVPYQETQYF	TGCGCCAGCAGCCAGGTCCCCTATCAAGAGACCCAGTACTTC
-	TRBV19	TRBJ1-1	15	TRBD1	CASSPGTAGSTEAFF	TGTGCCAGTAGTCCTGGGACAGCGGGGAGCACTGAAGCTTTCTTT